These T cell receptor beta chains were read from a single sample in a study of T cells expressing NK-cell markers. TCRdb reprocessed the 5' RACE reads, with one entry per CDR3 protein and no DNA. The sample shows some 300,000 distinct CDR3 sequences, and 0.39% sits with its ten largest clones. The sample comprised blood T cells: a sorted CD56 or NKG2C T cell subset, CD4+ or CD8+ T cells, or bulk PBMC T cells (not recorded which). The receptors shown here come from a man younger than 35 in good health. CDR3s include the opening cysteine and the closing phenylalanine or tryptophan.

V: TRBV12-3/TRBV12-4; J: TRBJ2-7; CDR3: CASSLTSAGEQYF
V: TRBV12-3/TRBV12-4; J: TRBJ2-1; CDR3: CASSLGQGNYNEQFF
V: TRBV7-9; J: TRBJ2-1; CDR3: CASSFESSYNEQFF
V: TRBV12-3/TRBV12-4; J: TRBJ2-1; CDR3: CASNPVAGSSEQFF
V: TRBV20-1; J: TRBJ1-2; CDR3: CSARSNSGQVPSSGYTF
V: TRBV5-1; J: TRBJ2-1; CDR3: CASSSRNGLAGGYGEQFF
V: TRBV5-6; J: TRBJ2-3; CDR3: CASSLRTSGTVDTQYF
V: TRBV11-3; J: TRBJ2-2; CDR3: CASSLDGGFGTGELFF
V: TRBV12-5; J: TRBJ2-1; CDR3: CASGTHLAKQFF
V: TRBV25-1; J: TRBJ2-3; CDR3: CASSNHRGADTQYF
V: TRBV20-1; J: TRBJ2-3; CDR3: CSARDEGTTYTQYF
V: TRBV12-3/TRBV12-4; J: TRBJ1-5; CDR3: CASSLSSGNQPQHF
V: TRBV3-1; J: TRBJ2-3; CDR3: CASSLTSGRRSTQYF
V: TRBV27; J: TRBJ1-4; CDR3: CASSSRIYGEKLFF
V: TRBV7-6; J: TRBJ2-2; CDR3: CASSLAVSGMTGELFF
V: TRBV4-2; J: TRBJ2-5; CDR3: CASSQDPRRLVPETQYF
V: TRBV5-1; J: TRBJ2-5; CDR3: CASSHGRVGAETQYF
V: TRBV5-1; J: TRBJ2-1; CDR3: CASSLVVGKNEQFF
V: TRBV4-2; J: TRBJ1-5; CDR3: CASSQSGGNQPQHF
V: TRBV12-3/TRBV12-4; J: TRBJ2-2; CDR3: CASSGNRGGGIGELFF
V: TRBV15; J: TRBJ2-3; CDR3: CATSRGRLFTDTQYF
V: TRBV29-1; J: TRBJ1-1; CDR3: CSARGPGTNTEAFF
V: TRBV29-1; J: TRBJ2-4; CDR3: CSVRDSAKNIQYF
V: TRBV30; J: TRBJ1-3; CDR3: CAWSVTGLSGNTIYF
V: TRBV13; J: TRBJ2-7; CDR3: CASSRLGGSYEQYF
V: TRBV15; J: TRBJ1-1; CDR3: CATSRDHRAGEAFF
V: TRBV24-1; J: TRBJ2-3; CDR3: CATSDLRQTDTQYF
V: TRBV11-3; J: TRBJ2-1; CDR3: CASSLDSTVAGNEQFF
V: TRBV29-1; J: TRBJ2-5; CDR3: CSVRSGGGQETQYF
V: TRBV29-1; J: TRBJ2-5; CDR3: CSVEDQRLVEAQYF
V: TRBV12-3/TRBV12-4; J: TRBJ2-2; CDR3: CASSLGQLYTGELFF
V: TRBV12-3/TRBV12-4; J: TRBJ1-2; CDR3: CASSSTPAYGYTF
V: TRBV6-1; J: TRBJ2-7; CDR3: CASSGTSGPEQYF
V: TRBV6-1; J: TRBJ1-2; CDR3: CASSQHETLHGYTF
V: TRBV20-1; J: TRBJ2-5; CDR3: CSASSSGSVLETQYF
V: TRBV3-1; J: TRBJ2-5; CDR3: CASCKEPQETQYF
V: TRBV7-6; J: TRBJ1-3; CDR3: CASSTSRSSGNTIYF